This T cell receptor beta chain was captured in a study of post-analysis software for immune sequencing data. Overall study findings and caveats: Among 5 or 6 TRBV segments more frequent in patients than controls were TRBV5-6, TRBV5-1 and TRBV20-1.

Trimming stripped 1 base from V and 4 bases from J, with 4 bases between. The CDR3 totals 12 residues. CDR1 is LGHDT, CDR2 YNNKEL, per germline (reference sequence). Every TCR beta cDNA library bore unique molecular identifiers. TCRdb itself ran the PCR reads through MiXCR, one entry per CDR3 protein. The sample has about 560,000 distinct CDR3 sequences; 44% are singletons. Concerning this clonotype itself: Its target is unknown.

The rearrangement joins TRBV3-1 to TRBJ1-2; D is unresolved. This TCR came from a girl aged 10 to 17 with multiple sclerosis. The sequenced material came from blood. The CDR3 region has the DNA TGTGCCAGCAGCCAAGCCCCCTATGGCTACACCTTC. Translated: CASSQAPYGYTF.